This TCR beta chain was recovered during a study of CD8+ T cells in alopecia areata. In the study overall: Tofacitinib administration to treated patients was oral, at 5 to 10 mg twice daily. Tofacitinib continued for 6 to 18 months and was then withheld for 6 months.

TCR sequencing used cDNA made by reverse transcription of extracted RNA. Clones were sequenced by immunoSEQ multiplex PCR, and TCRdb holds only the in-frame ones, with some missing. The sample holds 150,000 or so clones; about 87% are singletons and the top ten take approximately 15%. The sequence was collected from a human donor with alopecia areata. Sequences were derived from CD8+ T cells sorted from blood, sampled at week 0.

CDR3 in amino acids: CASSWDGTSGRKSYNEQFF. The DNA for the CDR3 is TGTGCCAGCAGCTGGGACGGGACTAGCGGGAGAAAGTCCTACAATGAGCAGTTCTTC. The chain recombines TRBV7-2 with TRBJ2-1; 14 bases are a match to TRBD2. This CDR3 region has 19 residues. Unmatched junction bases numbered 9, after V lost 4 bases and J lost 1 base. Germline V gene lookup returns CDR1 SGHTA and CDR2 FQGNSA.